This entry lists 9 T cell receptor beta chains sequenced from one sample in a study of beta chain features in type 1 diabetes. Investigators reverse transcribed all isolated RNA, so they sequenced expressed TCRB transcripts. The assay was immunoSEQ multiplex PCR, and TCRdb's table has in-frame clones only and misses some. The sample carries over 150,000 clones, around 8% recorded once. Source material: central memory CD4+ T cells from blood. Source of these receptors: a man between 18 and 29 years old in good health.

The J gene is TRBJ1-2, the V gene TRBV6-5; 10 bases agree with TRBD1. Germline V gives CDR1 MNHEY, CDR2 SVGAGI. V dropped 5 bases and J dropped 8; count of bases not matched to a gene: 8. This CDR3 region has 14 residues. The CDR3, as DNA: TGTGCCAGCAGTCGCGACAGGGGGCTGGGAGGCTACACCTTC. Translating gives CASSRDRGLGGYTF.

This clone has a handful of counts. The chain links TRBV4-2 to TRBJ1-2; weak D call: TRBD1 (6 bases). CDR3 length: 14 residues. Trimming took 0 bases from V and 2 from J, leaving 7 bases between them. The V gene's germline CDR1 is LGHNA and CDR2 YNFKEQ. CDR3 region: CASSQDTGNYGYTF. CDR3 nucleotides: TGTGCCAGCAGCCAAGACACAGGGAACTATGGCTACACCTTC.

The chain is built from TRBV5-1 and TRBJ1-4, with D perhaps TRBD1 (5 bases). Germline CDR1 SGHRS, CDR2 YFSETQ. The CDR3 is 15 residues long. Trimming pared 2 bases from V and 8 bases from J, leaving 16 bases between. The CDR3 reads CASSFGSGFGEKLFF. The CDR3 bases are TGCGCCAGCAGCTTTGGGTCAGGGTTCGGAGAAAAACTGTTTTTT.

This clone was seen a handful of times. The chain carries TRBV5-4 and TRBJ2-2, with 7 bases lining up with TRBD1. J lost 6 bases, V lost 4 bases, and 6 bases had no gene match. The CDR3 is 14 residues long. Germline CDR1 and CDR2: SGHNT and YYREEE (reference sequence). The CDR3 spells CASSLTGFSGELFF. DNA for the CDR3: TGTGCCAGCAGCCTGACAGGGTTCTCCGGGGAGCTGTTTTTT.

A remark on this clone: A much larger clone lies one base from this, so it may be a read error. The rearrangement links TRBV6-4 to TRBJ2-1, with 12 nucleotides matching TRBD2. Germline V CDR1 and CDR2: MRHNA, SNTAGT. CDR3 length: 15 amino acids. V gave up 4 bases and J gave up 3 bases; unmatched junction bases: 1. The CDR3 is CASSVLAGGYNEQFF. As DNA, the CDR3 is TGTGCCAGCAGTGTACTAGCGGGGGGCTACAATGAGCAGTTCTTC.

This clone has ten or more counts. The chain uses TRBV7-8 and TRBJ1-1; TRBD1 matches 8 bases. The CDR3 is made up of 15 amino acids. The junction had 11 bases not matched to a gene; V was cut back by 5 bases and J by 6 bases. The germline CDR1 and CDR2 sequences are SGHVS and FQNEAQ. This chain's CDR3 is CASSRDRGAGSEAFF. The CDR3 nucleotides are TGTGCCAGCAGCAGAGACAGGGGCGCTGGATCTGAAGCTTTCTTT.

In its sample, this clone was seen a few times. This sequence joins TRBV6-5 and TRBJ2-6; tentative D call: TRBD1 (5 bases). The CDR3 runs 15 residues. Germline loops: CDR1 MNHEY, CDR2 SVGAGI. Trimming took off 6 bases at V and 5 bases at J, with 14 bases between the two ends. The CDR3, as DNA: TGTGCCAGCAGCCACAGGTTTGGGCGGGCCAACGTCCTGACTTTC. Protein: CASSHRFGRANVLTF.

This clone was picked up a small number of times. The chain couples TRBV9 to TRBJ2-5, with D tentatively TRBD2 (5 bases). V was shortened by 4 bases and J by 11 bases, with 21 bases between the two germline ends. The CDR3 runs to 14 residues. Germline V CDR1 and CDR2: SGDLS, YYNGEE. CDR3 bases: TGTGCCAGCAGCACCTCTGAAGGTCCCCGGGGACAGTACTTC. It codes for CASSTSEGPRGQYF.

This clone was seen repeatedly, ten times or more. The CDR3 DNA reads TGCGCCAGCAGCTCCCGGGACAGGGGCTACGAGCAGTACTTC. Translation: CASSSRDRGYEQYF. The V call is TRBV23-1, the J call TRBJ2-7, with TRBD1 identical over 10 bases. TRBV23-1 is an ORF for which the function is uncertain. V was pared by 6 bases and J by 3 bases, with 5 bases of the junction left unmatched. This CDR3 contains 14 residues.